Listed below are T cell receptor beta chains from one sample, sequenced in a study of blood T cell repertoires in COVID-19. The protocol was immunoSEQ multiplex PCR, while the TCRdb copy is restricted to in-frame clones and leaves out a portion. The sample shows over 450,000 clones, 89% of them seen only once. Sequenced sample: peripheral blood. The receptors originated from a man aged 18-30 years with COVID-19, enrolled during active disease. Both conserved end residues are trimmed from each CDR3.

TRBV6-6 ASNVGGLGDTQY
TRBV3-1/TRBV3-2 ASSLAGGPLNEQF
TRBV29-1 SVETGAGGYT
TRBV6-1 ASSEDIGTGGEQF
TRBV10-1 ASSESQGTEAF
TRBV27 ASSFRTRGQNYGYT
TRBV7-4 ASSFQRRCPGQRNTEAF
TRBV5-1 ASSRQDTGELF
TRBV24-1 ATSDNFYTGGYT
TRBV18 ASSSEQGDTQY
TRBV24-1 ATSETGQGYTDTQY
TRBV15 ATSREDAWNYGYT
TRBV14 ASSQRAAVASTDTQY
TRBV18 ASSTDTLSTDTQY
TRBV24-1 ATSEPGTSGTYEQY
TRBV4-1 ASSQGLPSGNTIY
TRBV5-1 ASSLYSNTEQF
TRBV19 ASSISGGNQPQH
TRBV27 ASSSLLGGNTEAF
TRBV13 ASSRRRPLYTEAF
TRBV15 ATSSGDSYEQY
TRBV3-1/TRBV3-2 ASSQVLQRGYT
TRBV5-1 ASSSTGFGTEAF
TRBV7-9 TSSIRKLAGNRYTDTQY
TRBV27 ASSILAGGADTQY
TRBV19 ASSIGHSLYGYT
TRBV27 ASSPSIRQGAPGNTIY
TRBV6-5 ASSYSAGRSPLH
TRBV5-1 ASSPLRGMNTEAF
TRBV28 ASTVTGGSSYEQY
TRBV5-5 ASSLATGAYEQY
TRBV4-1 ASSASPGDSYEQY
TRBV7-2 ASNRRSGELF
TRBV5-1 ASSLVTGGNTIY
TRBV28 ASSFLRGGEEF
TRBV6-5 ASTTGGYNEQF
TRBV2 ANRQGNDGEEQY
TRBV24-1 ATDGGGEYNEQF
TRBV14 ASSQEPPGTGELF
TRBV5-4 ASSPRGSSSPLH
TRBV29-1 SGRQDQETQY
TRBV5-1 ASSLVAGPDNEQF
TRBV2 ASSDRQGIRDTEAF